The rows below give T cell receptor beta chains drawn from one sample of a study of blood T cell repertoires in COVID-19. The table came from immunoSEQ multiplex PCR; TCRdb's copy has only in-frame clones and leaves some out. This sample has fewer than 400,000 clones, with approximately 87% found just once. Material for sequencing was peripheral blood. These receptors were collected from a woman under 40 with COVID-19, enrolled during active disease. Both conserved end residues are part of each CDR3. Fields, in order: D gene, V gene, clone size, J gene, CDR3 DNA, CDR3 protein. D genes are given only for firm matches. Size values are once, few and many counts, or a class for expanded clones, and some rows have none.

>TRBD2|TRBV11-2|.|TRBJ2-1
TGTGCCAGCAGCCTTGGTCTAGCGGGACCCTACAATGAGCAGTTCTTC
CASSLGLAGPYNEQFF
>.|TRBV28|.|TRBJ2-5
TGTGCCAGCAGTTTGTCCGGGACACGAAAAGAGACCCAGTACTTC
CASSLSGTRKETQYF
>TRBD2|TRBV29-1|.|TRBJ2-5
TGCAGCGTTGTTTTAGCGGGAGTAGGGGGAGAGACCCAGTACTTC
CSVVLAGVGGETQYF
>TRBD1|TRBV20-1|.|TRBJ1-3
TGCAGTGCTAGTTCCAGGGGGCAAGGAAACACCATATATTTT
CSASSRGQGNTIYF
>TRBD2|TRBV3-1/TRBV3-2|.|TRBJ2-1
TGTGCCAGCAGCCAGACAGCTAGCGGGGGGAACAATGAGCAGTTCTTC
CASSQTASGGNNEQFF
>.|TRBV4-1|.|TRBJ1-2
TGCGCCAGCAGCCAACCAGGCGGCAGGGAAATGAGTGGCTACACCTTC
CASSQPGGREMSGYTF
>TRBD1|TRBV5-1|.|TRBJ2-7
TGCGCCAGCCGCTATGGAAAAGGGACAGGAGGCTACGAGCAGTACTTC
CASRYGKGTGGYEQYF
>.|TRBV27|.|TRBJ1-2
TGTGCCAGCAGTCCCGGGCAGGGGAAGAACTATGGCTACACCTTC
CASSPGQGKNYGYTF
>TRBD1|TRBV7-6|.|TRBJ1-3
TGTGCCAGCAGCCCGGGACAGCTCTCTGGAAACACCATATATTTT
CASSPGQLSGNTIYF
>TRBD1|TRBV10-3|once|TRBJ1-1
TGTGCCATCAGTGAGGGGACAGGTCTGGTCACTGAAGCTTTCTTT
CAISEGTGLVTEAFF
>.|TRBV28|.|TRBJ2-7
TGTGCCAGCAGTACAGGGAACCACGAGCAGTACTTC
CASSTGNHEQYF